These 29 T cell receptor beta chains share one sample of origin, sequenced in a study of T cell changes during pregnancy in multiple sclerosis. Here immunoSEQ multiplex PCR was the method, and the copy in TCRdb shows in-frame clones only, minus some. The sample holds fewer than 110,000 clones, around 93% seen once. The material sequenced was peripheral blood, taken in the third trimester of pregnancy. These receptors were collected from a female donor in good health, enrolled as a control in a pregnancy study.

The chain recombines TRBV7-9 with TRBJ1-1, with a possible D match to TRBD1 (5 bases). V was cut by 1 base and J by 1 base, with 7 bases left in between. The CDR3 sequence is 14 residues long. CDR1 is SEHNR and CDR2 is FQNEAQ in the germline V gene (reference sequence). CDR3 loop: CASSLGGWNTEAFF. As DNA, the CDR3 is TGTGCCAGCAGCTTAGGGGGCTGGAACACTGAAGCTTTCTTT.

This chain connects TRBV5-1 to TRBJ2-1; 7 bases map to TRBD1. The CDR3 runs to 17 residues. Per germline, CDR1 SGHRS and CDR2 YFSETQ. J was trimmed by 5 bases and V by 2 bases; bases with no gene match: 13. Here the CDR3 DNA reads TGCGCCAGCAGCTTCCCTTACAGGGGTCGTTTGGACAATGAGCAGTTCTTC. It yields the protein CASSFPYRGRLDNEQFF. The entire variable domain, with the rest obtained from reference TRBV5-1 and TRBJ2-1, is as follows: KAGVTQTPRYLIKTRGQQVTLSCSPISGHRSVSWYQQTPGQGLQFLFEYFSETQRNKGNFPGRFSGRQFSNSRSEMNVSTLELGDSALYLCASSFPYRGRLDNEQFFGPGTRLTVL.

The chain combines TRBV15 with TRBJ1-4; TRBD1 agrees at 7 bases. V lost 0 bases to trimming and J lost 11 bases; unmatched junction nucleotides: 9. This CDR3 has 15 amino acids. CDR1 is LNHNV, CDR2 YYDKDF, per germline (reference sequence). The CDR3 sequence: CATSRDLSGTAKLFF. CDR3 in DNA: TGTGCCACCAGCAGAGACTTATCCGGGACAGCTAAACTGTTTTTT.

This clone was counted between two and nine times. This chain joins TRBV19 and TRBJ1-1, with 8 bases identical to TRBD1. The CDR3 covers 14 residues. CDR1 LNHDA and CDR2 SQIVND come from the germline V gene (reference sequence). J gave up 7 bases and V 5 bases, and 9 bases lay outside the gene matches. The CDR3 DNA is TGTGCCAGTAGTCAGGGGGCAGGTGTTGGTGAAGCTTTCTTT. Protein product: CASSQGAGVGEAFF.

The rearrangement links TRBV6-1 to TRBJ1-1, with unresolved D. This CDR3 region has 13 residues. The germline V gene encodes CDR1 MNHNS and CDR2 SASEGT. The CDR3 bases are TGTGGGACCGTTGAGGGCTTGAACACTGAAGCTTTCTTT. Amino acid sequence: CGTVEGLNTEAFF.

V and J are TRBV11-2 and TRBJ2-1; 10 positions match TRBD2. CDR1 is SGHAT and CDR2 is FQNNGV in the germline V gene. V lost 6 bases, J lost 2 bases, and 7 bases stayed unmatched. There are 16 residues in the CDR3. The CDR3 nucleotides read TGTGCCAGCAGACGAGCGGGGGGGATCGCCTACAATGAGCAGTTCTTC. It is translated as CASRRAGGIAYNEQFF.

The chain carries TRBV2 and TRBJ1-1; 7 positions match TRBD1. The CDR3 extends over 18 amino acids. With 6 bases clipped from V and 0 bases from J, the junction kept 16 bases outside the gene matches. From germline, CDR1 is SNHLY and CDR2 FYNNEI. The DNA for the CDR3 is TGTGCCAGCAGCCGGAAGGGGACAGAGACTTTCATGAACACTGAAGCTTTCTTT. The encoded protein is CASSRKGTETFMNTEAFF.

The CDR3 protein is CASQIDYTSYEQYF. DNA for the CDR3: TGTGCCAGCCAAATAGACTATACCTCCTACGAGCAGTACTTC. This chain joins TRBV7-9 and TRBJ2-7; tentatively, D is TRBD2 (5 bases). There are 14 residues in the CDR3. CDR1 and CDR2 from the germline V gene are SEHNR and FQNEAQ (reference sequence). Trimming took off 8 bases at V and 0 bases at J, with 14 bases between the two ends.

This clone was recorded many times. The V gene is TRBV27, the J gene TRBJ1-6; 8 bases fit TRBD1. The V and J ends lost 1 base and 9 bases, in that order; junction bases with no gene match: 8. This CDR3 has 16 amino acids. Germline values: CDR1 MNHEY, CDR2 SMNVEV (reference sequence). The chain's CDR3 is CASSLFIGQGGSPLHF. For the CDR3, the DNA is TGTGCCAGCAGTTTATTTATTGGACAGGGAGGTTCACCCCTCCACTTT.

In the case of this clone: The junction shows a germline mismatch at one end, possibly a read error. J is TRBJ2-5 and V is TRBV7-7; 11 bases map to TRBD2. Germline values: CDR1 SSHAT, CDR2 FNYEAQ (reference sequence). CDR3 size: 14 residues. The CDR3: CASSPRTSGETQYF. The CDR3 DNA reads TGTGCTAGCAGCCCCCGGACTAGCGGGGAGACCCAGTACTTC.

The CDR3 reads CASSESASGGSYNEQFF. Here the CDR3 DNA reads TGTGCCAGCAGTGAATCGGCTAGCGGGGGCTCCTACAATGAGCAGTTCTTC. The rearrangement uses TRBV2 and TRBJ2-1; 10 bases map to TRBD2. The CDR3 sequence is 17 residues long. V lost 2 bases and J lost 0; bases outside the gene matches: 4. Germline CDR1 SNHLY, CDR2 FYNNEI.

V usage is TRBV5-1 and J usage is TRBJ2-3; 7 bases fit TRBD1. V shed 3 bases, J shed 1 base, and the junction held 8 bases outside the gene matches. The CDR3 runs 16 residues. Germline CDR1 is SGHRS and CDR2 is YFSETQ. The CDR3 region is CASSSRTGAGTDTQYF. DNA of the CDR3: TGCGCCAGCAGCTCACGGACAGGCGCCGGCACAGATACGCAGTATTTT.

The CDR3 DNA reads TGTGCCAGCAGCTCACGGACAGCGAAATATGGCTACACCTTC. Residues: CASSSRTAKYGYTF. The chain recombines TRBV7-2 with TRBJ1-2, with D possibly TRBD1 on 6 matching bases. Germline V gene lookup returns CDR1 SGHTA and CDR2 FQGNSA. The CDR3 runs 14 residues. V was cut by 4 bases and J by 5 bases, with 14 bases left in between.

This chain links TRBV4-2 with TRBJ2-5; 7 bases fit TRBD2. This CDR3 spans 18 amino acids. V gave up 0 bases and J gave up 1 base; unmatched junction bases: 11. CDR1 is LGHNA, CDR2 YNFKEQ, per germline. As DNA, the CDR3 is TGTGCCAGCAGCCAAGAATCTCGGCAGCGGGGCCTCCAAGAGACCCAGTACTTC. Encoded protein: CASSQESRQRGLQETQYF.

The rearrangement joins TRBV5-8 to TRBJ2-6; D is unclear. CDR3 length equals 15 residues. Between the trimmed V and J ends, which lost 5 bases and 0 bases, there was a span of 9 bases. Germline V CDR1 and CDR2: SGHTS, YDEGEE. Written as DNA, the CDR3 is TGTGCCAGCAGTCCTATAGTCTCTGGGGCCAACGTCCTGACTTTC. Protein product: CASSPIVSGANVLTF.

The chain recombines TRBV29-1 with TRBJ2-2; TRBD1 matches 10 bases. The ends lost 5 bases at V and 7 bases at J; junction bases unmatched: 7. The CDR3 loop spans 14 amino acids. CDR1 is SQVTM and CDR2 is ANQGSEA in the germline V gene. The DNA of the CDR3 is TGCAGCGTTCGACAGGGGGCTTGGGACGGGGAGCTGTTTTTT. Protein product: CSVRQGAWDGELFF.

This rearrangement joins TRBV19 to TRBJ1-4; no firm D call. The CDR3 consists of 14 residues. With 3 bases removed from V and 8 bases from J, the gap between germline ends came to 13 bases. From germline, CDR1 is LNHDA and CDR2 SQIVND (reference sequence). The CDR3 loop reads CASSIQDFSEKLFF. DNA for the CDR3: TGTGCCAGTAGTATCCAGGACTTCTCCGAAAAACTGTTTTTT.

This clone turned up a few times. CDR3 coding DNA: TGTGCCAGCAGCTTCCGAGGAGCTAACTATGGCTACACCTTC. Encoded protein: CASSFRGANYGYTF. The gene calls are TRBV7-2 and TRBJ1-2; D is uncertain. Germline assignment: CDR1 SGHTA and CDR2 FQGNSA. V lost 3 bases and J lost 0, with 8 bases in between. The CDR3 contains 14 residues.

The rearrangement joins TRBV29-1 to TRBJ1-1; 7 bases match TRBD1. This CDR3 has 11 amino acids. Germline lookup yields CDR1 SQVTM and CDR2 ANQGSEA. CDR3 DNA sequence: TGCAGAAGACAGGGGAACACTGAAGCTTTCTTT. Translation: CRRQGNTEAFF.

The CDR3 region is CASSVTGNRGYTF. CDR3 sequence (DNA): TGCGCCAGCAGCGTTACAGGGAATAGAGGCTACACCTTC. This rearrangement joins TRBV4-3 to TRBJ1-2, with D possibly being TRBD1 (6 bases). V was cut by 5 bases and J by 8 bases, with 15 bases left in between. The CDR3 has 13 residues. Germline V gives CDR1 LGHNA, CDR2 YSLEER.

The V and J genes are TRBV21-1 and TRBJ1-5. TRBV21-1 is an annotated pseudogene. The CDR3 contains 19 residues. The CDR3 region has the DNA TGTGCCAGCAGCAAAGAGGCCCCTTACTTTGAGGGCCCTCAACCCCCCCAGCATTTT. Encoded protein: CASSKEAPYFEGPQPPQHF.

On this clone itself: The junction and the germline gene differ at one end; a read error may be behind it. The chain combines TRBV7-7 with TRBJ2-1, with 7 bases identical to TRBD1. Germline V gene sequence: CDR1 SSHAT, CDR2 FNYEAQ (reference sequence). The CDR3 is 13 residues long. The CDR3 bases are TGTGCTAGCAGCGCCGACAGGGCGAATGAGCAGTTCTTC. Its translation: CASSADRANEQFF.

J is TRBJ1-1 and V is TRBV30; 9 bases line up with TRBD1. Trimming at V came to 0 bases and at J to 1 base, leaving 0 bases not matched to a gene. Germline lookup yields CDR1 GTSNPN and CDR2 SVGIG (reference sequence). The CDR3 is made up of 14 amino acids. The CDR3 coding sequence is TGTGCCTGGAGTGTGGGACAGGGGAACACTGAAGCTTTCTTT. Translated, it gives CAWSVGQGNTEAFF.

The chain carries TRBV9 and TRBJ2-1, with D uncertain. This CDR3 is 13 amino acids long. Deletions cut 4 bases from V and 5 bases from J, with 10 bases between. CDR1 is SGDLS and CDR2 is YYNGEE in the germline V gene. DNA of the CDR3: TGTGCCAGCAGCCCCGACTCGGACAATGAGCAGTTCTTC. Its translation: CASSPDSDNEQFF.

V and J are TRBV12-5 and TRBJ1-2; D remains unclear. There are 11 residues in the CDR3. V was clipped by 7 bases and J by 7 bases, with 10 bases between them. Germline CDR1 and CDR2: LGHNT and FRNRAP. The CDR3 loop reads CASEGVGGYTF. The CDR3 DNA reads TGTGCTAGTGAGGGAGTCGGTGGCTACACCTTC.

J is TRBJ1-1 and V is TRBV7-9; D remains unclear. Germline-derived CDR1 and CDR2 are SEHNR and FQNEAQ (reference sequence). The germline V and J ends were trimmed by 5 bases and 10 bases, with 29 bases remaining between them. This CDR3 has 17 residues. The CDR3 loop reads CASSPEALQTIKGGAFF. The CDR3 nucleotides are TGTGCCAGCAGCCCTGAGGCCCTCCAAACGATAAAAGGCGGAGCTTTCTTT.

V and J are TRBV15 and TRBJ2-7, with TRBD2 as a possible D gene (5 bases). CDR3 length equals 15 residues. V shed 0 bases and J shed 3 bases, with 12 bases lying between them. CDR1 is LNHNV, CDR2 YYDKDF, per germline (reference sequence). The CDR3, as DNA: TGTGCCACCAGCAGAGAGAAAAGACTACTCTACGAGCAGTACTTC. It is translated as CATSREKRLLYEQYF.

V gene TRBV7-2 combines with J gene TRBJ1-5, with D unclear. The CDR3 consists of 17 residues. V was pared by 0 bases and J by 9 bases, with 21 bases between. The germline V gene has CDR1 SGHTA and CDR2 FQGNSA. The CDR3 reads CASSLARSVTSPGPQHF. CDR3 bases: TGTGCCAGCAGCTTAGCGAGATCAGTAACGAGCCCGGGGCCCCAGCATTTT. Filled out from reference TRBV7-2 and TRBJ1-5, the complete variable domain reads GAGVSQSPSNKVTEKGKDVELRCDPISGHTALYWYRQSLGQGLEFLIYFQGNSAPDKSGLPSDRFSAERTGGSVSTLTIQRTQQEDSAVYLCASSLARSVTSPGPQHFGDGTRLSIL.

The chain combines TRBV2 with TRBJ1-2; D not resolved. The CDR3 is 14 residues long. Trimming cost V 3 bases and J 4 bases, with 12 bases left between them. The germline V gene encodes CDR1 SNHLY and CDR2 FYNNEI. The CDR3 DNA reads as TGTGCCAGCAGTGACAGCGTTTTGAGCTATGGCTACACCTTC. Protein: CASSDSVLSYGYTF. The whole variable domain, filled in from reference TRBV2 and TRBJ1-2, reads EPEVTQTPSHQVTQMGQEVILRCVPISNHLYFYWYRQILGQKVEFLVSFYNNEISEKSEIFDDQFSVERPDGSNFTLKIRSTKLEDSAMYFCASSDSVLSYGYTFGSGTRLTVV.